Listed below are T cell receptor beta chains from one sample, sequenced in a study of T cell changes during pregnancy in multiple sclerosis. Clones were read by immunoSEQ multiplex PCR, and TCRdb kept only the in-frame ones, dropping some. The sample lists approximately 44,000 clones; more than 80% were seen once. This sample comprised CD4+ T cells from peripheral blood mononuclear cells, obtained before pregnancy. These receptors all stem from a female donor with multiple sclerosis, enrolled in a pregnancy study. The CDR3 runs from the conserved cysteine through the conserved F or W. A D gene is named only where the DNA matches it firmly. Clone size appears in some rows only: once, few, many, or a class for an expanded clone.

cdr3_aa cdr3_nt v_call clone_size j_call d_call
CASGFAGEAADTQYF TGTGCTAGTGGTTTTGCAGGGGAAGCGGCAGATACGCAGTATTTT TRBV12-5 . TRBJ2-3 .
CASRSPAGGRRETQYF TGTGCCAGCAGGTCCCCAGCGGGAGGGCGGAGAGAGACCCAGTACTTC TRBV2 . TRBJ2-5 TRBD2
CASSGLMAGNTIYF TGTGCCAGCAGTGGCCTGATGGCTGGAAACACCATATATTTT TRBV28 once TRBJ1-3 .
CASSPASENIQYF TGTGCCAGCAGCCCGGCTAGCGAGAACATTCAGTACTTC TRBV5-4 . TRBJ2-4 .
CASSLALGGTYGYTF TGTGCCAGCAGCTTAGCCTTGGGGGGTACCTATGGCTACACCTTC TRBV7-2 . TRBJ1-2 .
CAISEAYRVGRDSPLHF TGTGCCATCAGTGAGGCTTACAGGGTAGGTAGGGATTCACCCCTCCACTTT TRBV10-3 . TRBJ1-6 .
CASSTGTSGSYEQFF TGTGCCAGCAGCACCGGGACTAGCGGGAGCTATGAGCAGTTCTTC TRBV7-3 . TRBJ2-1 TRBD2
CASRATSGGKETQYF TGTGCCAGCAGAGCGACTAGCGGGGGGAAAGAGACCCAGTACTTC TRBV2 once TRBJ2-5 TRBD2
CASSQEGQSDTIYF TGCGCCAGCAGCCAAGAGGGACAGTCGGACACCATATATTTT TRBV4-3 . TRBJ1-3 TRBD1
CASSPGDRGGETQYF TGTGCCAGCAGCCCTGGAGACAGGGGTGGGGAGACCCAGTACTTC TRBV9 . TRBJ2-5 TRBD1
CASSHGQGAAGELFF TGCGCCAGCAGCCACGGACAGGGGGCGGCCGGGGAGCTGTTTTTT TRBV5-1 . TRBJ2-2 TRBD1
CASSQASRDRARSYEQYF TGTGCCAGCAGCCAAGCTTCGCGGGACAGGGCGAGGTCTTACGAGCAGTACTTC TRBV14 . TRBJ2-7 TRBD1
CASSESGRQKGQYF TGTGCCAGCAGTGAATCCGGCAGACAGAAAGGGCAGTACTTC TRBV25-1 . TRBJ2-7 .
CASTSAGPGDTQYF TGTGCCAGCACCTCGGCAGGCCCTGGGGATACGCAGTATTTT TRBV28 . TRBJ2-3 .
CASKGQGQGTDTQYF TGTGCCAGTAAGGGGCAGGGACAGGGAACAGATACGCAGTATTTT TRBV19 once TRBJ2-3 TRBD1
CASSFSLEADTQYF TGTGCCAGCAGCTTCTCCCTAGAGGCAGATACGCAGTATTTT TRBV11-1 . TRBJ2-3 .
CASSGTGTINTEAFF TGTGCCAGTAGTGGGACCGGGACTATTAACACTGAAGCTTTCTTT TRBV19 few TRBJ1-1 .
CASSPLGLTSYNEQFF TGTGCCAGCAGCCCCTTGGGACTGACGAGCTACAATGAGCAGTTCTTC TRBV6-6 . TRBJ2-1 .
CASSLGTGGGGYTF TGTGCCAGCAGCTTAGGGACAGGGGGCGGTGGCTACACCTTC TRBV7-9 . TRBJ1-2 TRBD1
CASTLNRETQYF TGTGCCAGCACCCTGAACAGAGAGACCCAGTACTTC TRBV2 . TRBJ2-5 .
CASSGATSGTYEQYF TGTGCCAGCAGTGGGGCGACTAGCGGAACCTACGAGCAGTACTTC TRBV6-1 few TRBJ2-7 TRBD2
CASSPSRLEPQHF TGCGCCAGCAGCCCGAGTAGATTGGAGCCCCAGCATTTT TRBV4-1 . TRBJ1-5 .
CASSPGGVEGYTF TGCGCCAGCAGCCCGGGGGGGGTCGAGGGCTACACCTTC TRBV5-1 . TRBJ1-2 .
CASSSPTDRPNEKLFF TGTGCCAGCAGCTCTCCGACTGACAGGCCGAATGAAAAACTGTTTTTT TRBV7-9 . TRBJ1-4 .
CASSYGQGSRETQYF TGTGCCAGCAGCTACGGACAGGGGAGTCGAGAGACCCAGTACTTC TRBV5-8 . TRBJ2-5 TRBD1
CASSLAGAGPDTQYF TGTGCCAGCAGTTTAGCGGGAGCGGGACCAGATACGCAGTATTTT TRBV28 . TRBJ2-3 TRBD2
CASRGQPNSNQPQHF TGTGCCAGCAGGGGACAGCCCAATAGCAATCAGCCCCAGCATTTT TRBV6-1 . TRBJ1-5 TRBD1
CAYQGQGRGSNQPQHF TGTGCCTACCAGGGACAGGGGAGAGGAAGCAATCAGCCCCAGCATTTT TRBV30 . TRBJ1-5 TRBD1
CASRIRVNTEAFF TGTGCCAGCAGGATCAGGGTGAACACTGAAGCTTTCTTT TRBV2 once TRBJ1-1 .
CASSQDRGTGGNYGYTF TGCGCCAGCAGCCAAGATAGGGGGACAGGGGGTAACTATGGCTACACCTTC TRBV4-3 . TRBJ1-2 TRBD1
CASSSPSWQGDGYTF TGTGCCAGCAGCTCCCCAAGCTGGCAGGGGGATGGCTACACCTTC TRBV7-2 . TRBJ1-2 TRBD1
CASSFLYEQYF TGTGCCAGCAGCTTCCTCTACGAGCAGTACTTC TRBV5-8 . TRBJ2-7 .
CASSFLSGSSYNEQFF TGCGCCAGCAGCTTTCTTAGCGGGAGTAGTTACAATGAGCAGTTCTTC TRBV5-1 . TRBJ2-1 TRBD2
CASSQGFKGQGKTNYGYTF TGCGCCAGCAGCCAAGGCTTCAAGGGACAGGGAAAGACTAACTATGGCTACACCTTC TRBV4-3 . TRBJ1-2 TRBD1
CASSIGDSYNEQFF TGTGCCAGTAGTATAGGGGACAGCTACAATGAGCAGTTCTTC TRBV19 . TRBJ2-1 TRBD1
CASKRSELYGYTF TGTGCCAGTAAGCGCAGCGAACTCTATGGCTACACCTTC TRBV19 few TRBJ1-2 .
CASSSRPAPDTQYF TGCGCCAGCAGCTCCAGGCCCGCACCGGATACGCAGTATTTT TRBV5-1 . TRBJ2-3 .
CASSPRTSYRPLYNEQFF TGTGCCAGCAGCCCCCGGACTAGCTACCGCCCCCTTTACAATGAGCAGTTCTTC TRBV7-8 once TRBJ2-1 TRBD2
CASRRAGNTEAFF TGTGCCAGCCGGAGGGCAGGGAACACTGAAGCTTTCTTT TRBV7-3 . TRBJ1-1 .
CASSGTSDYEQYF TGTGCCAGCTCCGGGACTAGCGACTACGAGCAGTACTTC TRBV19 . TRBJ2-7 TRBD2
CSVGSSSAGNHEQFF TGCAGCGTGGGGAGCTCGAGCGCCGGGAATCATGAGCAGTTCTTC TRBV29-1 . TRBJ2-1 .
CASSLVQSYNEQFF TGTGCCAGCAGCTTAGTACAGTCATACAATGAGCAGTTCTTC TRBV11-1 once TRBJ2-1 .
CASSSGTGGLMTEAFF TGTGCCAGCAGCTCCGGGACAGGGGGCTTAATGACTGAAGCTTTCTTT TRBV5-4 once TRBJ1-1 TRBD1
CASSHRAGTDTQYF TGTGCCAGCAGCCACAGGGCGGGCACAGATACGCAGTATTTT TRBV6-6 . TRBJ2-3 .
CASSGFLAGGYGELFF TGTGCCAGCAGCGGCTTTCTAGCGGGGGGCTACGGGGAGCTGTTTTTT TRBV7-8 . TRBJ2-2 TRBD2
CASSIVQGGSNQPQHF TGTGCCAGCAGCATAGTACAGGGGGGAAGCAATCAGCCCCAGCATTTT TRBV6-6 . TRBJ1-5 TRBD1
CASSLAGLGEQFF TGTGCCAGCAGCTTAGCTGGGCTTGGGGAGCAGTTCTTC TRBV11-2 once TRBJ2-1 .
CASSHIEWSALGNTIYF TGTGCCAGCAGCCATATTGAGTGGTCCGCGCTAGGAAACACCATATATTTT TRBV14 once TRBJ1-3 .
CASSPRGISYEQYF TGTGCCAGCAGCCCCAGGGGGATCTCCTACGAGCAGTACTTC TRBV25-1 . TRBJ2-7 TRBD1
CASSDQGGQPQHF TGTGCCAGCAGTGACCAGGGCGGACAGCCCCAGCATTTT TRBV2 . TRBJ1-5 .